Below are 9 T cell receptor beta chains sequenced from a single sample in a study of blood T cell repertoires in COVID-19 (TCRdb year 2020). The library was produced with the immunoSEQ multiplex PCR assay. TCRdb carries this immuneACCESS record with in-frame sequences only. Its versions omit some clonotypes, under half of them owing to an unresolved V gene in the studies checked, with the rest unexplained. Counted in this sample were about 95,000 clones; roughly four fifths of them appeared once. The leading ten clones occupy around 4.7% of the sample. The sample comprised peripheral blood. The origin of the receptors is a man older than 75 with COVID-19, enrolled during active disease.

The rearrangement joins TRBV6-5 to TRBJ2-5, with 8 bases matching TRBD2. The germline gives CDR1 MNHEY, CDR2 SVGAGI. The CDR3 runs to 15 residues. V shed 6 bases and J 5 bases; nucleotides not matched to a gene: 11. The CDR3 bases are TGTGCCAGCAGCCCCCGGGGGGGCGGGGCGGAGACCCAGTACTTC. Amino acids: CASSPRGGGAETQYF.

The chain has TRBV18 and TRBJ1-2; 7 nucleotides line up with TRBD1. The CDR3 is 11 residues long. Germline V lookup: CDR1 KGHSH, CDR2 LQKENI. V was clipped by 4 bases and J by 7 bases; unmatched bases: 0. As DNA, the CDR3 is TGTGCCAGCTCACAGGGGGCTGGCTACACCTTC. As protein: CASSQGAGYTF.

J is TRBJ2-5 and V is TRBV7-3, with 10 bases fitting TRBD1. The CDR3 has 15 amino acids. Germline trimming cut 2 bases from V and 0 bases from J; bases unmatched to any gene: 0. Germline values: CDR1 SGHTA, CDR2 FQGTGA. The CDR3 sequence is CASSLGQGDQETQYF. CDR3 nucleotide sequence: TGTGCCAGCAGCTTAGGACAGGGGGACCAAGAGACCCAGTACTTC.

This clone was detected once. This chain links TRBV15 with TRBJ1-3, with no clear D. The CDR3 totals 14 residues. Germline V gene lookup returns CDR1 LNHNV and CDR2 YYDKDF (reference sequence). V lost 1 base and J lost 1, with 5 bases in between. The DNA of the CDR3 is TGTGCCACCAGCAGAGGCGGATCTGGAAACACCATATATTTT. Its protein product is CATSRGGSGNTIYF.

The V gene is TRBV6-5, the J gene TRBJ1-2; D might be TRBD1 (5 bases). The V end was cut by 7 bases, the J end by 4 bases, with 13 bases between. The CDR3 consists of 13 residues. Germline V gene data show CDR1 as MNHEY and CDR2 as SVGAGI. CDR3 sequence (DNA): TGTGCCAGCAACTTAGACAGCCTCTATGGCTACACCTTC. Encoded protein: CASNLDSLYGYTF.

V usage is TRBV19 and J usage is TRBJ2-1; a possible D gene is TRBD2 (6 bases). The V gene lost 6 bases and the J gene lost 1 base, with 13 bases spanning the gap. The CDR3 is 15 amino acids. Germline V gene sequence: CDR1 LNHDA, CDR2 SQIVND (reference sequence). Written as DNA, the CDR3 is TGTGCCAGTAGCCCGACTAGTTATTCCTACAATGAGCAGTTCTTC. It translates to CASSPTSYSYNEQFF.

The J gene is TRBJ2-5, the V gene TRBV5-4; 12 bases fit TRBD2. The CDR3 has 17 amino acids. The germline gives CDR1 SGHNT, CDR2 YYREEE (reference sequence). The V and J ends lost 0 bases and 1 base, in that order; junction bases with no gene match: 4. This chain's CDR3 is CASSLALAGGFQETQYF. DNA of the CDR3: TGTGCCAGCAGCTTGGCCCTAGCGGGAGGGTTCCAAGAGACCCAGTACTTC.

The genes are TRBV10-2 and TRBJ2-2, with D maybe TRBD2 (6 bases). Germline CDR1 WSHSY, CDR2 SAAADI. The CDR3 totals 17 residues. Trimming shortened V by 5 bases and J by 3 bases, and 19 bases separated the two germline ends. The CDR3 DNA reads as TGCGCCAGCAGTCAAGGACGAGCCGGGGGTTACACCGGGGAGCTGTTTTTT. It encodes CASSQGRAGGYTGELFF.

The gene calls are TRBV6-5 and TRBJ2-5; D unresolved. Trimming pared 5 bases from V and 2 bases from J, leaving 9 bases between. The CDR3 sequence is 13 residues long. CDR1 and CDR2 (germline): MNHEY, SVGAGI. As DNA, the CDR3 is TGTGCCAGCAGTAACAGATTTCAAGAGACCCAGTACTTC. Its protein is CASSNRFQETQYF.